This entry is about one TCR beta chain. What it recognizes is unknown. V was pared by 5 bases and J by 3 bases, with 25 bases of the junction left unmatched. Germline CDR1 is PRHDT and CDR2 is FYEKMQ (reference sequence). CDR3 length: 20 amino acids. The record originates from a study of CD4 T cells in relation to SARS-CoV-2 and coronaviruses. Study background: After roughly ten days of antigen culture, PBMC TCR beta CDR3s were sequenced.

CD4+ T cells from unexposed donors were obtained before the COVID-19 pandemic (2011-2018). After about 11 days of culture, CD4+ T cells were isolated. On days 3 and 7, cultures got half fresh IL-2 medium. Measured with immunoSEQ multiplex PCR; TCRdb has only the in-frame clones, and not every one. The profile covers about 24,000 clones, with around 76% appearing a single time and around an eighth taken by the ten largest. Sequencing was performed on CD4+ T cells from PBMCs, cultured in vitro. The chain is built from TRBV13 and TRBJ2-7, with TRBD2 matching over 7 bases. The receptor was isolated from a human donor in good health. Written as DNA, the CDR3 is TGTGCCAGCAGCCCCAACCCATATGCGGGAGTTCAACCGGGGGACTACGAGCAGTACTTC. Translating it yields CASSPNPYAGVQPGDYEQYF.